The clone carrying this T cell receptor beta chain came up many times. The method was immunoSEQ multiplex PCR; TCRdb's version includes in-frame clones alone and lacks a portion of them. This sample has some 260,000 clones; around nine tenths occur once, and the top ten carry under 2.5%. These data originate in a study of blood T cell repertoires in COVID-19. CDR3 length equals 16 residues. CDR1 and CDR2 from the germline V gene are LGHNA and YNFKEQ. After removal of 0 bases from V and 0 bases from J, the junction contained 3 bases not matched to a gene. The chain has TRBV4-2 and TRBJ2-3; 7 positions match TRBD2. The sample comprised peripheral blood. The receptor comes from a woman between 35 and 50 years old who had recovered from COVID-19. The CDR3 nucleotides read TGTGCCAGCAGCCAAGATTACGGGGGGAGCACAGATACGCAGTATTTT. Encoded protein: CASSQDYGGSTDTQYF.